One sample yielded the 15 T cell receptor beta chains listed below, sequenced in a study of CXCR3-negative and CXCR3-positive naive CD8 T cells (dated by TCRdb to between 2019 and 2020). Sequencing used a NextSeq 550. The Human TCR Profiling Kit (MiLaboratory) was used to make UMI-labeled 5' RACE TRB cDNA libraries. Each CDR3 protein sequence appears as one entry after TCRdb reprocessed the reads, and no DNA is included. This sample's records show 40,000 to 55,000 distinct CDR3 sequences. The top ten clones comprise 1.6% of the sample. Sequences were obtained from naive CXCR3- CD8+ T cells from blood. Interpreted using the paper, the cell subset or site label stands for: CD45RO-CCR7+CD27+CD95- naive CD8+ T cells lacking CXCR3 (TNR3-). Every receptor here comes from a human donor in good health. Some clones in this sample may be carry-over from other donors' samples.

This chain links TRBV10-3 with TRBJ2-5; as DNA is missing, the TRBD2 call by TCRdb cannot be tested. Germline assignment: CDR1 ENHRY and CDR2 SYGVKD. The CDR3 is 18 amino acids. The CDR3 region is CAISDPRLAGGPQETQYF.

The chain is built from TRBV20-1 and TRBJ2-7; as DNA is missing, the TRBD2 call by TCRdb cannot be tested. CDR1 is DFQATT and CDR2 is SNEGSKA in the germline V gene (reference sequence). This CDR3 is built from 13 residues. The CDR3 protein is CSARGTFTYEQYF.

This chain's CDR3 is CASSLPGDRFPGYTF. This rearrangement joins TRBV28 to TRBJ1-2; checking the TCRdb D call of TRBD1 is not possible without DNA. This CDR3 contains 15 residues. Looked up from germline, CDR1 is MDHEN and CDR2 is SYDVKM.

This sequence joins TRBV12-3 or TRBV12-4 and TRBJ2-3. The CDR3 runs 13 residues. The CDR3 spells CASQRNFTDTQYF.

The CDR3 loop reads CATSDLAWNEQFF. The rearrangement uses TRBV24-1 and TRBJ2-1. The germline CDR1 and CDR2 sequences are KGHDR and SFDVKD. The CDR3 length is 13 residues.

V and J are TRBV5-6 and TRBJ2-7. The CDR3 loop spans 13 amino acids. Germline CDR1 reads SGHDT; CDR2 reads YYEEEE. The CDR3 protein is CASSRGTTYEQYF. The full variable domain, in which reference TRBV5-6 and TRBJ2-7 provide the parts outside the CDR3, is DAGVTQSPTHLIKTRGQQVTLRCSPKSGHDTVSWYQQALGQGPQFIFQYYEEEERQRGNFPDRFSGHQFPNYSSELNVNALLLGDSALYLCASSRGTTYEQYFGPGTRLTVT.

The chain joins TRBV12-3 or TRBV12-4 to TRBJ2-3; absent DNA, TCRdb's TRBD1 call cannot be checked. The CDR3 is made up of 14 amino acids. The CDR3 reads CASSPTGGADTQYF.

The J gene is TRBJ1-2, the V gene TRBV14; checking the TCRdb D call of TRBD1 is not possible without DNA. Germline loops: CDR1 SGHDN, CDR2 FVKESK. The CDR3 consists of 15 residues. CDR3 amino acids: CASSQDPGHGDGYTF.

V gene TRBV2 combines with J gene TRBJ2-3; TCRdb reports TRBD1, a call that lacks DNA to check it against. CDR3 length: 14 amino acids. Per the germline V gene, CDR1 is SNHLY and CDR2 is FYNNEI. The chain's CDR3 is CASTGTGGTDTQYF.

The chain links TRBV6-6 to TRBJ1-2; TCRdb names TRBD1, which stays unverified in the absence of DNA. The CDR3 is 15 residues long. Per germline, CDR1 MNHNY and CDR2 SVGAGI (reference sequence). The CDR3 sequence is CASSPNPDRVYGYTF.

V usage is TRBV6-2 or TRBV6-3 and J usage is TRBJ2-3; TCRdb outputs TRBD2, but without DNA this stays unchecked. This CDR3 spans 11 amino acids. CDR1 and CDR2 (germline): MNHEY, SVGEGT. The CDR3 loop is CASTRGGTQYF.

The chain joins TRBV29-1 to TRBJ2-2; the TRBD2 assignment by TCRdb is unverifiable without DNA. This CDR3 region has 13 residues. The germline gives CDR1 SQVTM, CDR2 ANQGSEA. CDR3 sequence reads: CSVDSGRDGELFF.

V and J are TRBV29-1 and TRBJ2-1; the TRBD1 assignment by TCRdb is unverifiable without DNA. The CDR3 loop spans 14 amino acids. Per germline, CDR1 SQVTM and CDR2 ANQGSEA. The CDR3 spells CSVEPGQVLNEQFF.

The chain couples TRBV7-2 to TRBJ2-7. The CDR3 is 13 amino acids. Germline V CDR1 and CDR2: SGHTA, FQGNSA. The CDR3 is CASSLDVASEQYF.

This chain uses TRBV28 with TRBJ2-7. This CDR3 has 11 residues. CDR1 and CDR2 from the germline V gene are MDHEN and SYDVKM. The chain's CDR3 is CAGGNYYEQYF. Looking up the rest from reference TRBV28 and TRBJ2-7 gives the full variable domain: DVKVTQSSRYLVKRTGEKVFLECVQDMDHENMFWYRQDPGLGLRLIYFSYDVKMKEKGDIPEGYSVSREKKERFSLILESASTNQTSMYLCAGGNYYEQYFGPGTRLTVT.